A selection of T cell receptor beta chains follows, all from one sample in a study of monozygotic twins with inflammatory bowel disease. With the 5' RACE reads reprocessed, TCRdb shows one record per CDR3 protein and no DNA. The repertoire shows around 380,000 distinct CDR3 sequences; the top ten hold approximately 2.3%. Sequenced input: blood. Receptors were obtained from a human donor with ulcerative colitis or Crohn's disease, or a healthy co-twin of an affected twin (not recorded which). The CDR3 runs from the conserved cysteine through the conserved F or W.

V: TRBV20-1
J: TRBJ1-1
CDR3: CSAHRGGDTEAFF

V: TRBV5-8
J: TRBJ2-3
CDR3: CASSFGQLTDTQYF

V: TRBV6-2/TRBV6-3
J: TRBJ2-1
CDR3: CASTHDNEQFF

V: TRBV11-2
J: TRBJ1-4
CDR3: CASRKDIATNEKLFF

V: TRBV2
J: TRBJ2-7
CDR3: CASKGQQTRSYEQYF

V: TRBV5-4
J: TRBJ2-5
CDR3: CASSPGDRHQETQYF

V: TRBV10-3
J: TRBJ2-7
CDR3: CAISGGTGREGLYEQYF

V: TRBV7-2
J: TRBJ1-2
CDR3: CASTFTKVGGYTF

V: TRBV7-2
J: TRBJ2-7
CDR3: CASSSGTSGGLGQYF

V: TRBV5-1
J: TRBJ2-7
CDR3: CASSQTSSEQYF

V: TRBV5-1
J: TRBJ2-5
CDR3: CASSSGTSGWETQYF

V: TRBV30
J: TRBJ2-6
CDR3: CAWSHYLQGSGANVLTF

V: TRBV5-4
J: TRBJ2-7
CDR3: CASSPRGTALYEQYF

V: TRBV27
J: TRBJ2-6
CDR3: CASRTLAFSGANVLTF

V: TRBV29-1
J: TRBJ2-1
CDR3: CSVGRQLPGPQRNEQFF

V: TRBV5-1
J: TRBJ1-1
CDR3: CASSFGGEEAFF

V: TRBV3-1
J: TRBJ2-1
CDR3: CASSQEGGSYNEQFF

V: TRBV27
J: TRBJ1-5
CDR3: CASSGQGAGQPQHF

V: TRBV28
J: TRBJ2-1
CDR3: CASSPPTGANEQFF

V: TRBV27
J: TRBJ2-7
CDR3: CASSLGLASSYEQYF

V: TRBV15
J: TRBJ2-7
CDR3: CATSTWDRDEQYF

V: TRBV5-5
J: TRBJ2-3
CDR3: CASSFPQLATDTQYF

V: TRBV5-1
J: TRBJ2-7
CDR3: CARPGPERVKQYF